This TCR beta chain stems from a study of blood T cell repertoires in COVID-19. Looking at the study overall: Some COVID-19 samples were acute and others convalescent; all came from the United States, Italy and Spain.

Source study methods: Amplified reference gene primers provided the basis for estimating nucleated cell counts. Generated by immunoSEQ multiplex PCR, the TCRdb table keeps only in-frame clones and is missing some. That table is the source of V, J and clone size, and D and trimming were worked out from the DNA. Altogether about 170,000 clones are present, approximately 90% being singletons, with the ten largest covering roughly 3.3%. The CDR3 loop spans 18 amino acids. Per germline, CDR1 LNHDA and CDR2 SQIVND (reference sequence). Trimming stripped 5 bases from V and 3 bases from J, with 23 bases between.

This chain joins TRBV19 and TRBJ1-5; perhaps TRBD1 as D (5 bases). Sequencing was carried out using peripheral blood. The sequence was obtained from a man aged 18 to 30 with active or convalescent COVID-19. In DNA form, the CDR3 reads TGTGCCAGTAGTGAACGGGGAGGGGTTGGCAGCCTCAATCAGCCCCAGCATTTT. This sequence encodes CASSERGGVGSLNQPQHF.